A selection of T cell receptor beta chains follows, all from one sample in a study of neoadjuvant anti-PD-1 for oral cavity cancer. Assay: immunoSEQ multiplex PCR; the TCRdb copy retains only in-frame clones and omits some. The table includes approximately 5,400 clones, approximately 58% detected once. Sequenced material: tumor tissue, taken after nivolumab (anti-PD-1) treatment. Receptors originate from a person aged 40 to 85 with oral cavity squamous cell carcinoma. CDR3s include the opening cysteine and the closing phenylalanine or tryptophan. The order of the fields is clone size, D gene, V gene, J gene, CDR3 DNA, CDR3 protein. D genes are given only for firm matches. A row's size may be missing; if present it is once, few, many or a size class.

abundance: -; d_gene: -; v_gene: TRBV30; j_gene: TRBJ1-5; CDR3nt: TGTGCCTGGAGTGTCCGTGGGGGCAATCAGCCCCAGCATTTT; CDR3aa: CAWSVRGGNQPQHF
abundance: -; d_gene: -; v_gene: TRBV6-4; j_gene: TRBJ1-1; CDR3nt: TGTGCCAGCTCTGCCAGGGAGGACACTGAAGCTTTCTTT; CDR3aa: CASSAREDTEAFF
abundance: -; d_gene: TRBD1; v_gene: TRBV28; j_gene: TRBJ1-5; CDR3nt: TGTGCCAGCAGCAAGACAGGGGGTGGGAGCAATCAGCCCCAGCATTTT; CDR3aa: CASSKTGGGSNQPQHF
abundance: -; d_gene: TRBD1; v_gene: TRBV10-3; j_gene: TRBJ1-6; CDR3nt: TGTGCCATCAGTGGGGACAGCAGGTCACCCCTCCACTTT; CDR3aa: CAISGDSRSPLHF
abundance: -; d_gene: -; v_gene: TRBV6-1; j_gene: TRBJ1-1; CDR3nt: TGTGCCAGCAGGTCGGGACTCGGGAACACTGAAGCTTTCTTT; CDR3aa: CASRSGLGNTEAFF
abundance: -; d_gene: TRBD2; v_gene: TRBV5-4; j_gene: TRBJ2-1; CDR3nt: TGTGCCAGCAGCATTCCTAGCGGGGGGGCTTACAATGAGCAGTTCTTC; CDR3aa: CASSIPSGGAYNEQFF
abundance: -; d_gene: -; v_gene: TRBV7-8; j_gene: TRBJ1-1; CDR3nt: TGTGCCAGCAGCCATTTAACCCCAAACATAAAACACACTGAAGCTTTCTTT; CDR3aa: CASSHLTPNIKHTEAFF
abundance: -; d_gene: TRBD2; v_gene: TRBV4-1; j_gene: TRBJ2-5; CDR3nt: TGCGCCAGCACCCTGACTAGCGGGGGACCCGGGGAGACCCAGTACTTC; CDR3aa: CASTLTSGGPGETQYF
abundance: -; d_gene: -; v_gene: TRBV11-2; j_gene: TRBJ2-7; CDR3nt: TGTGCCAGCAGTTCTACTAAATCGGTACCGTACGAGCAGTACTTC; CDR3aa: CASSSTKSVPYEQYF
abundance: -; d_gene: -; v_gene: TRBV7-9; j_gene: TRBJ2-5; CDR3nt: TGTGCCAGCAGCTACCATGGGGGGCAAGAGACCCAGTACTTC; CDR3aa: CASSYHGGQETQYF
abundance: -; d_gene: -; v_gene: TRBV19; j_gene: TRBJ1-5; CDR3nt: TGTGCCAGTAGTCCCGACAGACACGTTAGCAATCAGCCCCAGCATTTT; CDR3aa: CASSPDRHVSNQPQHF
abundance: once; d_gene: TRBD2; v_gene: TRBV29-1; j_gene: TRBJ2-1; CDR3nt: TGCAGCGCTGGGACTAGCGGGGGCCAGGGTGAGCAGTTCTTC; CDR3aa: CSAGTSGGQGEQFF
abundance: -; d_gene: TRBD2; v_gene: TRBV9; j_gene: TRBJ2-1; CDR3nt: TGTGCCAGCAGCCCTAGCGGGAGGGCCGGGAATGAGCAGTTCTTC; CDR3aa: CASSPSGRAGNEQFF
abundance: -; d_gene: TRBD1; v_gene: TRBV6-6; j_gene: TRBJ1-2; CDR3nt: TGTGCCAGCAGTTACGACCGACAGGGGTACTATGGCTACACCTTC; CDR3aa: CASSYDRQGYYGYTF
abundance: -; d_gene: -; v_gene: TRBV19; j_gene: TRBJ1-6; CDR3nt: TGTGCCAGTAGTGGGAGTAAGGGTGATAATTCACCCCTCCACTTT; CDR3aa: CASSGSKGDNSPLHF
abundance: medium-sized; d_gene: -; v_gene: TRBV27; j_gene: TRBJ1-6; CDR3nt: TGTGCCAGCAGTTTGCCCCCGAATTCACCCCTCCACTTT; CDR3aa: CASSLPPNSPLHF
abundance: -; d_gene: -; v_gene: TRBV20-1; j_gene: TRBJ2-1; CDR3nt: TGCAGTGCTAGAGATCAAGCTGCGAAGTTCTTC; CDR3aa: CSARDQAAKFF
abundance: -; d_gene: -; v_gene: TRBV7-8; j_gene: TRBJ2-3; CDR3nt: TGTGCCAGCAGCCCCCCCTTACCGGATACGCAGTATTTT; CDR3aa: CASSPPLPDTQYF
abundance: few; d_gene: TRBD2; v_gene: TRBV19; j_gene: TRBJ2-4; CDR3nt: TGTGCCAGTAGTACCCCGGGACTAGCGGGAAGTTGGACCAAAAACATTCAGTACTTC; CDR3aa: CASSTPGLAGSWTKNIQYF
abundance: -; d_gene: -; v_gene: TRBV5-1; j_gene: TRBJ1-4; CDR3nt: TGCGCCAGCAGCTTGGGGGACCGCTGGGAAAAACTGTTTTTT; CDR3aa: CASSLGDRWEKLFF
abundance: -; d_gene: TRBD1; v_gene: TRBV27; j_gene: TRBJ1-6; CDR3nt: TGTGCCAGCAGTTTATATGGACAGGGGCACTATAATTCACCCCTCCACTTT; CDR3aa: CASSLYGQGHYNSPLHF
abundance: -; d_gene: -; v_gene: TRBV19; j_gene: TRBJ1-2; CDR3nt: TGTGCCAGTAGTCCACGACAGCTATCTAACTATGGCTACACCTTC; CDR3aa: CASSPRQLSNYGYTF
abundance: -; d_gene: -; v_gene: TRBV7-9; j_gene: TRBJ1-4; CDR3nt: TGTGCCAGCAGCGGAGTGGGGAGGGTAATTGAAAAACTGTTTTTT; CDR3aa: CASSGVGRVIEKLFF
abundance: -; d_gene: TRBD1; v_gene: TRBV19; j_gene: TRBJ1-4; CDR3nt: TGTGCCAGTAAGGGCAGGGGGGAGGAAAAACTGTTTTTT; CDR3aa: CASKGRGEEKLFF
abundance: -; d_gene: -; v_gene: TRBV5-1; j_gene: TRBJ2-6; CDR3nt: TGCGCCAGCAGCTTGGCCGCTTGGGGGCGAAGGGGGGCCAACGTCCTGACTTTC; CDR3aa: CASSLAAWGRRGANVLTF
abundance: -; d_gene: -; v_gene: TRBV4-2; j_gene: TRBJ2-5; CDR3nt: TGTGCCAGCAGCTCCTCCGCCCGGGGAGAGACCCAGTACTTC; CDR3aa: CASSSSARGETQYF
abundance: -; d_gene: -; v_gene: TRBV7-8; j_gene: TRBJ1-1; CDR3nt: TGTGCCAGCAGCCCCCCTGGACCGGGTTCCGAAGCTTTCTTT; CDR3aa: CASSPPGPGSEAFF
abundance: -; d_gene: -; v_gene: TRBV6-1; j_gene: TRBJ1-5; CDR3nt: TGTGCCAGCAGTACAGGGACTAGCAATCAGCCCCAGCATTTT; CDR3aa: CASSTGTSNQPQHF
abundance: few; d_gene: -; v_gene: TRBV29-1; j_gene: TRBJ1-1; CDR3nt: TGCAGCGTTGAAGGTGTTGGAGGGGGAAGTCGAGCTTTCTTT; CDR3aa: CSVEGVGGGSRAFF